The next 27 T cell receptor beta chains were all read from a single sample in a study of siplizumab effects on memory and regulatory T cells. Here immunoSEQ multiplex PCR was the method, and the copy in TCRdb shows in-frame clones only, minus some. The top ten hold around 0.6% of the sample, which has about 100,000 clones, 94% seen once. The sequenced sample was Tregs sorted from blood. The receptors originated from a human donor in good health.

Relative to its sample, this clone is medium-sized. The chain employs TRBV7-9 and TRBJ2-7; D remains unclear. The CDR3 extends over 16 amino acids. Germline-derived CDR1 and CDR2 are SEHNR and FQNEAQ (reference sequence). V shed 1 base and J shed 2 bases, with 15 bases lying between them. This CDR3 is CASSLEFGSNPYEQYF. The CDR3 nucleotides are TGTGCCAGCAGCTTAGAGTTTGGGTCCAACCCCTACGAGCAGTACTTC.

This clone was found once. CDR3 residues: CATSRVAGRLSGELFF. The CDR3, as DNA: TGTGCCACCAGCAGAGTGGCCGGGCGGCTTTCCGGGGAGCTGTTTTTT. J is TRBJ2-2 and V is TRBV15; D is ambiguous. Germline CDR1 LNHNV, CDR2 YYDKDF (reference sequence). There are 16 residues in the CDR3. Trimming removed 1 base at V and 6 bases at J, with 15 bases between.

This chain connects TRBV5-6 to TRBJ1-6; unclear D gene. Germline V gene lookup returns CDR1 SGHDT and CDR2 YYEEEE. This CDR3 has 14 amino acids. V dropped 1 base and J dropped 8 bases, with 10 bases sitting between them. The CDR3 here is CASSLLSRDSPLHF. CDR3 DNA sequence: TGTGCCAGCAGCTTGTTGAGTCGGGATTCACCCCTCCACTTT.

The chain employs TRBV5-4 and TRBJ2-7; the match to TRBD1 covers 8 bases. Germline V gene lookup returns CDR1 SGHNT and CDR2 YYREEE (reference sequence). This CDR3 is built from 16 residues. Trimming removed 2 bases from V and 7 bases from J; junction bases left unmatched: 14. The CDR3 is CASSFKPWGQAREQYF. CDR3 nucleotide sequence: TGTGCCAGCAGCTTCAAGCCGTGGGGACAGGCGAGGGAGCAGTACTTC.

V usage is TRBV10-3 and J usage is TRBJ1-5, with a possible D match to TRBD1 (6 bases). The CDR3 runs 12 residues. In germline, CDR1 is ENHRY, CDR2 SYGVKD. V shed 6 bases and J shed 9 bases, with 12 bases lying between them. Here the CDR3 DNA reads TGTGCCATCAGGGACAGCCCAGGGCCCCAGCATTTT. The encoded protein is CAIRDSPGPQHF.

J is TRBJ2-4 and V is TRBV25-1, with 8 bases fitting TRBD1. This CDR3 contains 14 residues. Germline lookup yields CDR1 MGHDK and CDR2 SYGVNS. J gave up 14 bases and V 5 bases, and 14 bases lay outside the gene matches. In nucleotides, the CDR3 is TGTGCCAGCAGTCCCTGGGACAGGCATGGGATTAAGTACTTC. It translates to CASSPWDRHGIKYF.

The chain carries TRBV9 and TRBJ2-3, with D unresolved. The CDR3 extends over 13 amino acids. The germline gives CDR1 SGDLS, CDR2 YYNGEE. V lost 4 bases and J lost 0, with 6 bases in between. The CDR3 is CASSRVSTDTQYF. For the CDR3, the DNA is TGTGCCAGCAGCCGGGTTAGCACAGATACGCAGTATTTT.

For the CDR3, the DNA is TGTGCCACTTCGGGTAGCGGATTTGACTCCTACAATGAGCAGTTCTTC. This codes for CATSGSGFDSYNEQFF. This rearrangement joins TRBV27 to TRBJ2-1; the D gene is possibly TRBD2 (6 bases). Germline values: CDR1 MNHEY, CDR2 SMNVEV (reference sequence). With 10 bases removed from V and 0 bases from J, the gap between germline ends came to 19 bases. This CDR3 spans 16 amino acids.

CDR3 sequence reads: CASSMPGIQETQYF. DNA for the CDR3: TGTGCCAGTAGTATGCCAGGGATCCAAGAGACCCAGTACTTC. This chain joins TRBV19 and TRBJ2-5, with D tentatively TRBD1 (5 bases). CDR3 size: 14 residues. Germline loops: CDR1 LNHDA, CDR2 SQIVND (reference sequence). Trimming removed 3 bases at V and 1 base at J, with 9 bases between.

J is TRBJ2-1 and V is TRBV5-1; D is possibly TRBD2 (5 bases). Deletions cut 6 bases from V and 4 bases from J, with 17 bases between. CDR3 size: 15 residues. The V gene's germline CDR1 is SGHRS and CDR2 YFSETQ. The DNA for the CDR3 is TGCGCCAGCACCAATGCACCAGCGGCTTACAATGAGCAGTTCTTC. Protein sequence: CASTNAPAAYNEQFF.

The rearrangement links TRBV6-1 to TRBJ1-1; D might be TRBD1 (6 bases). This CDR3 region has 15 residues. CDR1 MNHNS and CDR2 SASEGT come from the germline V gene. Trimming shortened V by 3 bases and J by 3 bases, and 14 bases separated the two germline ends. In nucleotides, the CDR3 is TGTGCCAGCAGTGATGCCGCTACAGGGTACACTGAAGCTTTCTTT. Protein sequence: CASSDAATGYTEAFF.

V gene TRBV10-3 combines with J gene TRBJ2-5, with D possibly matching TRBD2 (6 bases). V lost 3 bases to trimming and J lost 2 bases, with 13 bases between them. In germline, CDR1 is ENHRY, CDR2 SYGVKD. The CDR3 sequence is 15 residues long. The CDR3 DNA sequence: TGTGCCATCAGTGATTGGCTGGGGGGACAAGAGACCCAGTACTTC. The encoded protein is CAISDWLGGQETQYF.

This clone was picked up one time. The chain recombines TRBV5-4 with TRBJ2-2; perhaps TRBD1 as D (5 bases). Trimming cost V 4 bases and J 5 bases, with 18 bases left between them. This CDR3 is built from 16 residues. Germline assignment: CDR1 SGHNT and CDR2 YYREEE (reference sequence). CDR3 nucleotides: TGTGCCAGCAGCCTCGCCCCAGGGCTAGTTACCGGGGAGCTGTTTTTT. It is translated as CASSLAPGLVTGELFF.

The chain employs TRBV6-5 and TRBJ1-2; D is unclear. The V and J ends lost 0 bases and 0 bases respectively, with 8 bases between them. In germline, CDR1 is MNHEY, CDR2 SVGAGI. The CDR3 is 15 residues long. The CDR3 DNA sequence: TGTGCCAGCAGTTACTCTGGGCGAGCTAACTATGGCTACACCTTC. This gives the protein CASSYSGRANYGYTF.

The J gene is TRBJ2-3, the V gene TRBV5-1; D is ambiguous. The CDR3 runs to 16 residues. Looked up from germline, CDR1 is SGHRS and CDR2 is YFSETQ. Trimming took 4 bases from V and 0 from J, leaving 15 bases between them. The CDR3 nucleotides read TGCGCCAGCAGCCTGGGCGCTACCACTAGCACAGATACGCAGTATTTT. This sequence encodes CASSLGATTSTDTQYF.

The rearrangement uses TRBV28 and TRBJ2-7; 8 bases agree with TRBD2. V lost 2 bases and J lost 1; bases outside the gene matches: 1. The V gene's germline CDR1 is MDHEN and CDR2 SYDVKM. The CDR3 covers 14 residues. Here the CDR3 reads CASSLGTRSYEQYF. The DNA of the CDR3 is TGTGCCAGCAGTTTAGGGACTAGATCCTACGAGCAGTACTTC.

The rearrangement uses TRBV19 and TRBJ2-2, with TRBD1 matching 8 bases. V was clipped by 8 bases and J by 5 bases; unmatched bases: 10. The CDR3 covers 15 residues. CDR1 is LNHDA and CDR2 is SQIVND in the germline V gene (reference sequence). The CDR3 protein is CASAQGERRTGELFF. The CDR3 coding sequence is TGTGCCAGTGCACAGGGGGAAAGACGGACCGGGGAGCTGTTTTTT.

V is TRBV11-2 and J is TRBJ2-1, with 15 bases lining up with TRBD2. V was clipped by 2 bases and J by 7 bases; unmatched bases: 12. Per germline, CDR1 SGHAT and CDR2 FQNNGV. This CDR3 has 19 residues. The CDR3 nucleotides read TGTGCCAGCAGCTTAATACCGGGACTAGCGGGAGGTTTAGGGAATGAGCAGTTCTTC. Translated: CASSLIPGLAGGLGNEQFF. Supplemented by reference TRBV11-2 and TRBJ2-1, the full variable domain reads EAGVAQSPRYKIIEKRQSVAFWCNPISGHATLYWYQQILGQGPKLLIQFQNNGVVDDSQLPKDRFSAERLKGVDSTLKIQPAKLEDSAVYLCASSLIPGLAGGLGNEQFFGPGTRLTVL.

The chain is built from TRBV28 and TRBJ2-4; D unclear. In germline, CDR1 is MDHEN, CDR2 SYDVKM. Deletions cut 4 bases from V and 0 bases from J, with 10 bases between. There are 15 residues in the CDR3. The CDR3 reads CASSSVDLAKNIQYF. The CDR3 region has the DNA TGTGCCAGCAGTTCAGTTGATCTAGCCAAAAACATTCAGTACTTC.

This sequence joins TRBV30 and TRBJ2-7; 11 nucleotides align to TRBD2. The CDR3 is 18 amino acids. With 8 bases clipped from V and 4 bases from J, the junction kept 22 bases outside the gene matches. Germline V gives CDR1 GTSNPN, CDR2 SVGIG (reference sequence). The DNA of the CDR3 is TGTGCCGGGACCCCTGGCCCCACTAGCGGGAGTATTGTGTACGAGCAGTACTTC. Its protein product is CAGTPGPTSGSIVYEQYF.

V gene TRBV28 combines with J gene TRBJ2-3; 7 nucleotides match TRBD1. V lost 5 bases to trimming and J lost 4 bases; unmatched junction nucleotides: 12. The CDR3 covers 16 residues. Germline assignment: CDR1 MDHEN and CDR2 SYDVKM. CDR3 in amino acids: CASSPKGQFYADTQYF. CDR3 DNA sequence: TGTGCCAGCAGTCCCAAGGGACAGTTTTATGCAGATACGCAGTATTTT. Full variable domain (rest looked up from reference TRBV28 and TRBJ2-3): DVKVTQSSRYLVKRTGEKVFLECVQDMDHENMFWYRQDPGLGLRLIYFSYDVKMKEKGDIPEGYSVSREKKERFSLILESASTNQTSMYLCASSPKGQFYADTQYFGPGTRLTVL.

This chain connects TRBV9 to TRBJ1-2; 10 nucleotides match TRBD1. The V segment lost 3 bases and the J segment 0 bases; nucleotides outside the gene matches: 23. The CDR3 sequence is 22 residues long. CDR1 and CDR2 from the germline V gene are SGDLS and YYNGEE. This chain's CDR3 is CASSEVKWDRGSREWANYGYTF. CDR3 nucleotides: TGTGCCAGCAGCGAAGTAAAATGGGACAGGGGAAGTCGTGAGTGGGCTAACTATGGCTACACCTTC.

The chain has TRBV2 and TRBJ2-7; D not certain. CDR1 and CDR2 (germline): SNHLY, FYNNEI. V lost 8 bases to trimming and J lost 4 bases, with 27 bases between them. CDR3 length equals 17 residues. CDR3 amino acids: CASWGSSPPNAFYEQYF. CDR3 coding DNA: TGTGCCAGCTGGGGATCGAGCCCGCCCAACGCCTTTTACGAGCAGTACTTC.

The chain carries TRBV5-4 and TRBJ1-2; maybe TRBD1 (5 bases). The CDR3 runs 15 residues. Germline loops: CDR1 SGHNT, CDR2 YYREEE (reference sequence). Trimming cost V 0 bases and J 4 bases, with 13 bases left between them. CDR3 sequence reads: CASSLVDRPFYGYTF. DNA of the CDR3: TGTGCCAGCAGCTTGGTTGACAGACCATTCTATGGCTACACCTTC.

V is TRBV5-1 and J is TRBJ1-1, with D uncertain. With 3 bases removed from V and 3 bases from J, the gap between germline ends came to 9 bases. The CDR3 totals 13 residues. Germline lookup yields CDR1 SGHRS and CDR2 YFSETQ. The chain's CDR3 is CASSSGEYTEAFF. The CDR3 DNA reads TGCGCCAGCAGCTCCGGGGAGTACACTGAAGCTTTCTTT.

CDR3 sequence reads: CASRLGSGGTGELFF. CDR3 DNA sequence: TGTGCCAGCAGGTTGGGTTCGGGAGGGACCGGGGAGCTGTTTTTT. The chain joins TRBV2 to TRBJ2-2; 8 nucleotides agree with TRBD2. The germline V gene encodes CDR1 SNHLY and CDR2 FYNNEI. The CDR3 covers 15 residues. V was pared by 6 bases and J by 5 bases, with 8 bases of the junction left unmatched.

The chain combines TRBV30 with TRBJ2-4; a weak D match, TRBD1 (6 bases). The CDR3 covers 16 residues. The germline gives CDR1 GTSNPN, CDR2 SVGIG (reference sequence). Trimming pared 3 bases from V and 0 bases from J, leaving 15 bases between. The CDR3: CAWRGKDRIAKNIQYF. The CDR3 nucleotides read TGTGCCTGGAGAGGAAAAGACAGGATAGCCAAAAACATTCAGTACTTC.